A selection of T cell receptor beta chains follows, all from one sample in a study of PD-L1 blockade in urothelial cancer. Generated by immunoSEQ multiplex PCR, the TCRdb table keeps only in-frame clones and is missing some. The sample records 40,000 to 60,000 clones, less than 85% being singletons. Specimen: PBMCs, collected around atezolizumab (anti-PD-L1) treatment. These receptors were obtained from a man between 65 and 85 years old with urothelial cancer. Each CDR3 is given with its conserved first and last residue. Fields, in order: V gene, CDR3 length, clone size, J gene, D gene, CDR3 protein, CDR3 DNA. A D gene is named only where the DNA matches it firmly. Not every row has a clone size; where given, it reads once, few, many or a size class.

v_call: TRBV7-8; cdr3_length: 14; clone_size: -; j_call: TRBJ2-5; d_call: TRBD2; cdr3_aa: CASSQGVAGGTQYF; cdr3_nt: TGTGCCAGCTCGCAGGGGGTAGCGGGAGGGACCCAGTACTTC
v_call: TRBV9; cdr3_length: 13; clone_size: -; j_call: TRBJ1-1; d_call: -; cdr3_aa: CASSVVYRPEAFF; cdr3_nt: TGTGCCAGCAGCGTAGTATACAGACCTGAAGCTTTCTTT
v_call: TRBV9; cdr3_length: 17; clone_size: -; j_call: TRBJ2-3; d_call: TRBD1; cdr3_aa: CASSPKSHRGRTDTQYF; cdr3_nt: TGTGCCAGCAGCCCAAAGAGCCACAGGGGGCGTACAGATACGCAGTATTTT
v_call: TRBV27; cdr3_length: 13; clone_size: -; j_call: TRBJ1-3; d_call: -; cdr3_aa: CASRAFMGNTIYF; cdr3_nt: TGTGCCAGCAGAGCGTTTATGGGAAACACCATATATTTT
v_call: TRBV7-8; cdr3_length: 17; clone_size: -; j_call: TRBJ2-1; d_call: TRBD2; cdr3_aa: CASSSGTSGLNYNEQFF; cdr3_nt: TGTGCCAGCAGTTCCGGGACTAGCGGACTTAACTACAATGAGCAGTTCTTC
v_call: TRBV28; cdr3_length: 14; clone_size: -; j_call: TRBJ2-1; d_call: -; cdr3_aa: CASTLPGGENEQFF; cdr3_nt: TGTGCCAGCACCCTTCCGGGGGGCGAGAATGAGCAGTTCTTC
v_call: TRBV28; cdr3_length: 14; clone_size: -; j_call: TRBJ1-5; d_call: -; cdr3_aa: CASSLPGINQPQHF; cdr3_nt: TGTGCCAGCAGTTTACCAGGGATCAATCAGCCCCAGCATTTT
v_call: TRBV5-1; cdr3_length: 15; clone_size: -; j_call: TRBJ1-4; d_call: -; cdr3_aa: CASSLGAGNNEKLFF; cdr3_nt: TGCGCCAGCAGCTTGGGAGCAGGCAATAATGAAAAACTGTTTTTT
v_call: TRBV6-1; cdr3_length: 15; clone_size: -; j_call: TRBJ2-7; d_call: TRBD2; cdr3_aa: CASSHPGLAGYEQYF; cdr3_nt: TGTGCCAGCAGCCATCCGGGACTAGCGGGTTACGAGCAGTACTTC
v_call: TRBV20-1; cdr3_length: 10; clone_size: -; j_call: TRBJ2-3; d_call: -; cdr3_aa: CSVSRDTQYF; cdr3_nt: TGCAGTGTTAGTAGAGATACGCAGTATTTT
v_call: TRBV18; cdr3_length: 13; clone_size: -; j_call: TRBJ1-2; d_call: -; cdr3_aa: CASSEDSPYGYTF; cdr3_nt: TGTGCCAGCTCAGAAGACAGTCCCTATGGCTACACCTTC
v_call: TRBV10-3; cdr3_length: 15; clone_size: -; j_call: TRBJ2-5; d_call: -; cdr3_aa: CAIRPREGGQETQYF; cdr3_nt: TGTGCCATCAGACCCAGGGAGGGGGGCCAAGAGACCCAGTACTTC
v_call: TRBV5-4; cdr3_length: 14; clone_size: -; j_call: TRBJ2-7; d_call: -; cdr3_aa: CASSLDRSSYEQYF; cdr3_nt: TGTGCCAGCAGCTTGGACAGGAGCTCCTACGAGCAGTACTTC
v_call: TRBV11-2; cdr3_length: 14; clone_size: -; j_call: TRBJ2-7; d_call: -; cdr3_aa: CASSPSGNRAEQYF; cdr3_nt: TGTGCCAGCAGTCCTTCAGGGAATCGCGCCGAGCAGTACTTC
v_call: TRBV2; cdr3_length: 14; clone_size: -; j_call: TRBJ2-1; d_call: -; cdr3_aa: CASKPEAREYEQFF; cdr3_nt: TGTGCCAGCAAGCCTGAAGCGAGGGAGTATGAGCAGTTCTTC
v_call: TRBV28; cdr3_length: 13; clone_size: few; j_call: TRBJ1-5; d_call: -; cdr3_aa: CASRDSYNQPQHF; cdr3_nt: TGTGCCAGCAGGGACAGCTACAATCAGCCCCAGCATTTT
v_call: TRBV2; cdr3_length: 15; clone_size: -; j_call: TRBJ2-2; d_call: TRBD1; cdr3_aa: CASSERGTGTGELFF; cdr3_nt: TGTGCCAGCAGTGAACGGGGGACAGGGACCGGGGAGCTGTTTTTT
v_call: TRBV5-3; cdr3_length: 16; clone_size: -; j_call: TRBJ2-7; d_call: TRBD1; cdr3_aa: CARSLGFGQESYEQYF; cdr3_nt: TGTGCCAGAAGCTTAGGTTTCGGACAGGAGTCCTACGAGCAGTACTTC
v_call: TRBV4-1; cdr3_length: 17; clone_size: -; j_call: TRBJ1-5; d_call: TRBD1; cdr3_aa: CASSQDPGQGSPQPQHF; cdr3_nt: TGCGCCAGCAGCCAAGATCCGGGACAGGGATCCCCTCAGCCCCAGCATTTT
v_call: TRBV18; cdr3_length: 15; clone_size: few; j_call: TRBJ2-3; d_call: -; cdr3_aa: CASSPGGILTDTQYF; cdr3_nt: TGTGCCAGCTCACCGGGCGGGATCCTAACAGATACGCAGTATTTT
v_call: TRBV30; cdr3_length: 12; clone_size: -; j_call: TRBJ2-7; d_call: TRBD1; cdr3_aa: CAWSSGQGGQYF; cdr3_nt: TGTGCCTGGAGTTCGGGACAGGGAGGGCAGTACTTC
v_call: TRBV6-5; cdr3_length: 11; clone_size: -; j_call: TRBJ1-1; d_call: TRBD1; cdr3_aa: CASSRQGLCFF; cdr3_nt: TGTGCCAGTAGTAGACAGGGTTTGTGCTTCTTT
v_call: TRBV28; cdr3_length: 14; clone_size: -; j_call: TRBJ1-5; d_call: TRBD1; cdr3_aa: CASTAGGWNQPQHF; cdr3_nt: TGTGCCAGCACCGCAGGGGGCTGGAATCAGCCCCAGCATTTT
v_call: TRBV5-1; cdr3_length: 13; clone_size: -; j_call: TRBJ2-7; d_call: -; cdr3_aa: CASSLPPQNEQYF; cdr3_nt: TGCGCCAGCAGCTTGCCCCCGCAGAACGAGCAGTACTTC
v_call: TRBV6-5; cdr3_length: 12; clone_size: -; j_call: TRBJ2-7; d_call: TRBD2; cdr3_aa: CASRAGGYEQYF; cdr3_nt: TGTGCCAGCAGGGCGGGAGGATACGAGCAGTACTTC
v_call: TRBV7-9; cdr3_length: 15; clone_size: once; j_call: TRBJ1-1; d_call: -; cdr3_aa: CASSPTGKGSTEAFF; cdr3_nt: TGTGCCAGCAGCCCAACAGGGAAAGGGAGCACTGAAGCTTTCTTT
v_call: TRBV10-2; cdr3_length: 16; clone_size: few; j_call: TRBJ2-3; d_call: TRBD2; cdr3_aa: CASSESASGVTDTQYF; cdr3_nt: TGCGCCAGCAGTGAGTCGGCTAGCGGGGTGACAGATACGCAGTATTTT
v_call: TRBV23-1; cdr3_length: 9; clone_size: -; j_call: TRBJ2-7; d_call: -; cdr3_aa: CAETYEQYF; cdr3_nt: TGCGCCGAAACTTACGAGCAGTACTTC
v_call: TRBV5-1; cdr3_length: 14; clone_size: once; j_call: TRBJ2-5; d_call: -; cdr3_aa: CASSLETGEETQYF; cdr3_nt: TGCGCCAGCAGCTTGGAGACAGGAGAGGAGACCCAGTACTTC
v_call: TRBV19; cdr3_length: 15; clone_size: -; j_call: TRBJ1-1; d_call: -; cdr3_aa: CASSIDLGANTEAFF; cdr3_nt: TGTGCCAGTAGTATAGATCTCGGAGCCAACACTGAAGCTTTCTTT
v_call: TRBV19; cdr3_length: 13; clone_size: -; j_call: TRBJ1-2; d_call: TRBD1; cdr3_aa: CASSTGQNYGYTF; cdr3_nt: TGTGCCAGTAGTACGGGACAGAACTATGGCTACACCTTC
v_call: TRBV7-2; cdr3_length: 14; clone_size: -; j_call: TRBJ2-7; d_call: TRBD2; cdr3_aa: CASSLTSGTYEQYF; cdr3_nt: TGTGCCAGCAGCTTGACTAGCGGGACCTACGAGCAGTACTTC
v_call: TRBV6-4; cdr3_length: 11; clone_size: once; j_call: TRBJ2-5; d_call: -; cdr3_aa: CASSSPETQYF; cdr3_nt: TGTGCCAGTAGCTCCCCAGAGACCCAGTACTTC
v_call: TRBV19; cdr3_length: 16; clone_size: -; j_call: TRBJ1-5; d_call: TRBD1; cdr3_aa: CASSMIGTGRNQPQHF; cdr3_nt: TGTGCCAGTAGTATGATTGGGACAGGGAGGAATCAGCCCCAGCATTTT
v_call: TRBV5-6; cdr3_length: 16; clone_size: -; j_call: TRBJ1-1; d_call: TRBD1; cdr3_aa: CASSWGGQALRAEAFF; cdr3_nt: TGTGCCAGCAGCTGGGGGGGACAGGCTCTTAGGGCTGAAGCTTTCTTT
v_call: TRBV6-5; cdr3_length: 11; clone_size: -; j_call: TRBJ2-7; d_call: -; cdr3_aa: CASSSTYEQYF; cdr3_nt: TGTGCCAGCAGCTCAACTTACGAGCAGTACTTC
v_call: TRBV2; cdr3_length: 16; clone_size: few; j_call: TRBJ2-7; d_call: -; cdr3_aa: CASSDPGGPYGGEQYF; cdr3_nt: TGTGCCAGCAGTGACCCGGGCGGGCCGTACGGCGGCGAGCAGTACTTC
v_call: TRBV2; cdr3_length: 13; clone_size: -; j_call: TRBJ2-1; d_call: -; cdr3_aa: CASSNSLYNEQFF; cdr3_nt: TGTGCCAGCAGTAACAGCCTCTACAATGAGCAGTTCTTC
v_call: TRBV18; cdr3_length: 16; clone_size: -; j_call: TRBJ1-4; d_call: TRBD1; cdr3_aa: CASSRGQGATNEKLFF; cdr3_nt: TGTGCCAGCTCCCGCGGACAGGGGGCAACTAATGAAAAACTGTTTTTT
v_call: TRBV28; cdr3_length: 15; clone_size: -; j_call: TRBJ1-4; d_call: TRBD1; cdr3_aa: CASSQDRALNEKLFF; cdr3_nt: TGTGCCAGCAGTCAGGACAGGGCCCTTAATGAAAAACTGTTTTTT
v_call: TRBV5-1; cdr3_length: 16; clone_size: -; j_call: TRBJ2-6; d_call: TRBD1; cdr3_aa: CASSLEGAEGANVLTF; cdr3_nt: TGCGCCAGCAGCTTGGAGGGGGCGGAAGGGGCCAACGTCCTGACTTTC
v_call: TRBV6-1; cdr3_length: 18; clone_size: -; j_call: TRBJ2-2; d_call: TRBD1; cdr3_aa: CASSDPGQGWVNTGELFF; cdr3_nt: TGTGCCAGCAGTGACCCGGGACAGGGGTGGGTGAACACCGGGGAGCTGTTTTTT
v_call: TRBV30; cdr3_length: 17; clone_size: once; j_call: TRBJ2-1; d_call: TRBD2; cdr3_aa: CAWRRRPGTSVYNEQFF; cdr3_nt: TGTGCCTGGAGGCGCCGGCCCGGGACTAGCGTCTACAATGAGCAGTTCTTC
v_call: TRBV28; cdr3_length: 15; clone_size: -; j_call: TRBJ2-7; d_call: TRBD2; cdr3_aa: CASSLVTSGRYEQYF; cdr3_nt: TGTGCCAGCAGTTTAGTCACTAGCGGTCGATACGAGCAGTACTTC
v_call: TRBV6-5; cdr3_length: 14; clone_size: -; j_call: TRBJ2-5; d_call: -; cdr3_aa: CATRGTVNQETQYF; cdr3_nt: TGTGCCACCCGGGGGACGGTTAACCAAGAGACCCAGTACTTC
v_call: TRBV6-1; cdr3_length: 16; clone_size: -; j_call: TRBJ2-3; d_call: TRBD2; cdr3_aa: CASSEAVASGRDTQYF; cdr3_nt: TGTGCCAGCAGTGAAGCGGTGGCTAGCGGGAGGGATACGCAGTATTTT
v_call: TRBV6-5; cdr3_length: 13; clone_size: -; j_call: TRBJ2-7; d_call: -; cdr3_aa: CATLLEGPREQYF; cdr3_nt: TGTGCCACCCTACTAGAAGGGCCTCGCGAGCAGTACTTC
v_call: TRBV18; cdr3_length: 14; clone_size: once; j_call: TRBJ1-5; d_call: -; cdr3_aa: CASSPGRGSQPQHF; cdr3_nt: TGTGCCAGCTCACCCGGGAGGGGCAGCCAGCCCCAGCATTTT
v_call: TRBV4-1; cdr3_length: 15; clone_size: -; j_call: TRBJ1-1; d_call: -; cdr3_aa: CASRHGDYMNTEAFF; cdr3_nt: TGCGCCAGCAGACATGGGGACTACATGAACACTGAAGCTTTCTTT
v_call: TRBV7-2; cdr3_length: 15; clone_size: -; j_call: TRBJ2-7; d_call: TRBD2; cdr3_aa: CASSLSSGREYEQYF; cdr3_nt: TGTGCCAGCAGCTTAAGTAGCGGGAGGGAATACGAGCAGTACTTC
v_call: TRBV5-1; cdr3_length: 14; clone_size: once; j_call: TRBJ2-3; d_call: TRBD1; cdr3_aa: CASSLGNGQEKQYF; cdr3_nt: TGCGCCAGCAGCTTGGGTAATGGACAGGAAAAGCAGTATTTT
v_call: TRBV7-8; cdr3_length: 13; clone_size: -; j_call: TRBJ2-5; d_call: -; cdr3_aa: CASSRTAQETQYF; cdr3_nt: TGTGCCAGCAGCCGGACAGCTCAAGAGACCCAGTACTTC
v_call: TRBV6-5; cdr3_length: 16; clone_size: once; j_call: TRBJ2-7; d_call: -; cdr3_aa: CASSYSREQLAYEQYF; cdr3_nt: TGTGCCAGCAGTTACTCTCGGGAACAGCTGGCCTACGAGCAGTACTTC
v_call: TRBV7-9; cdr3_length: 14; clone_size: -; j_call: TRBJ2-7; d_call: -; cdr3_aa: CASSFRTGTYEQYF; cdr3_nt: TGTGCCAGCAGCTTTAGAACAGGGACCTACGAGCAGTACTTC
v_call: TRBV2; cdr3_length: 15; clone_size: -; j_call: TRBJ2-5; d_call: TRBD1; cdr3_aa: CASRPDRGLQETQYF; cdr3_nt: TGTGCCAGCAGGCCAGACAGGGGGCTCCAAGAGACCCAGTACTTC
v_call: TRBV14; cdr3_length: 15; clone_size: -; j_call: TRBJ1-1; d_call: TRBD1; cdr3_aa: CASSQDWDRATEAFF; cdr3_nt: TGTGCCAGCAGCCAAGATTGGGACAGGGCCACTGAAGCTTTCTTT
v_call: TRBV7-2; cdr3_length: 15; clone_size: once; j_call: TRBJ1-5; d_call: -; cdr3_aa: CASSLDSANNQPQHF; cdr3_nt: TGTGCCAGCAGCTTAGACTCAGCGAACAATCAGCCCCAGCATTTT
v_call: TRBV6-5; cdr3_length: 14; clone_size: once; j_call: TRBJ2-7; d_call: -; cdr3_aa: CASSMLSGPYEQYF; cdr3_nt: TGTGCCAGCAGCATGCTTAGCGGACCCTACGAGCAGTACTTC
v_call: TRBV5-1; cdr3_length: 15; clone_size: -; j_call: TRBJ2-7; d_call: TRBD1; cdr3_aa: CASSLGRDSPYEQYF; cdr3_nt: TGCGCCAGCAGCTTGGGCCGGGACAGCCCCTACGAGCAGTACTTC